The clone carrying this T cell receptor beta chain was seen many times. The data stem from a study of blood T cell repertoires in COVID-19. Study as a whole: Spain, Italy and the United States supplied samples that represented acute and convalescent COVID-19. PBMCs, B-cell-depleted T cells, or T cells provided the cDNA or gDNA that made up the material.

Authors' methods: The assay estimated nucleated cells by amplifying reference gene primers. TCRdb keeps only in-frame clones here, not all; method: immunoSEQ multiplex PCR. The V and J calls and clone size were taken over from that table, and D and trimming were inferred from the DNA. The sample has about 250,000 clones, approximately 84% seen once. During active infection, Seattle patients enrolled and were then monitored through disease. The CDR3 has 19 amino acids. V was clipped by 4 bases and J by 6 bases; unmatched bases: 16. Germline V gene sequence: CDR1 MNHEY, CDR2 SMNVEV (reference sequence).

V and J are TRBV27 and TRBJ2-3; 13 bases match TRBD2. Sequences were obtained from peripheral blood. The origin of this receptor is a person aged 65-85 years with COVID-19, enrolled during active disease. The CDR3 loop reads CASSSAYGTGLAGADTQYF. The CDR3 DNA reads TGTGCCAGCAGTTCCGCTTACGGGACAGGACTAGCGGGAGCGGATACGCAGTATTTT.